These 22 T cell receptor beta chains originate from one sample sequenced in a study of T cells after posttransplantation cyclophosphamide. The assay was immunoSEQ multiplex PCR, and TCRdb's table has in-frame clones only and misses some. The table records about 50,000 clones, 94% of them present only once. The specimen sequenced was PBMCs. These receptors all come from a woman aged 25-40 years in good health and a related stem cell transplant donor.

The chain has TRBV28 and TRBJ1-1; no reliable D call. With 3 bases removed from V and 4 bases from J, the gap between germline ends came to 12 bases. Germline CDR1 is MDHEN and CDR2 is SYDVKM. The CDR3 spans 14 residues. This CDR3 reads CASSFQPRSTEAFF. The CDR3 coding sequence is TGTGCCAGCAGTTTCCAACCCAGGTCCACTGAAGCTTTCTTT.

The genes are TRBV27 and TRBJ2-1, with 9 bases fitting TRBD1. Trimming removed 5 bases from V and 6 bases from J; junction bases left unmatched: 8. CDR1 and CDR2 from the germline V gene are MNHEY and SMNVEV (reference sequence). CDR3 length equals 15 residues. CDR3 nucleotides: TGTGCCAGCAGTCTCGGGACAGGGCGGAGCAATGAGCAGTTCTTC. Encoded protein: CASSLGTGRSNEQFF.

This clone was recorded only once. The chain is built from TRBV4-3 and TRBJ2-2; D gene uncertain. This CDR3 region has 15 residues. CDR1 LGHNA and CDR2 YSLEER come from the germline V gene. V gave up 4 bases and J gave up 1 base, with 10 bases separating them. The CDR3 protein is CASSPWAGNTGELFF. The CDR3 DNA reads TGCGCCAGCAGCCCCTGGGCAGGGAACACCGGGGAGCTGTTTTTT.

This sequence joins TRBV18 and TRBJ1-5, with D uncertain. From germline, CDR1 is KGHSH and CDR2 LQKENI. This CDR3 spans 17 amino acids. V lost 3 bases to trimming and J lost 0 bases, with 15 bases between them. The DNA of the CDR3 is TGTGCCAGCTCACCGGCCCCTGGGCCCTATAGCAATCAGCCCCAGCATTTT. Amino acids: CASSPAPGPYSNQPQHF.

V usage is TRBV19 and J usage is TRBJ2-1; TRBD2 matches at 13 bases. With V trimmed by 5 bases and J by 5 bases, 9 bases remained unmatched. The CDR3 has 17 amino acids. CDR1 and CDR2 (germline): LNHDA, SQIVND (reference sequence). The CDR3 nucleotides read TGTGCCAGTAGTCAGAGACTAGCGGGGGGTCCCCACAATGAGCAGTTCTTC. Protein product: CASSQRLAGGPHNEQFF.

This clone occurred once. The chain has TRBV7-2 and TRBJ1-5; 7 bases are shared with TRBD1. This CDR3 has 15 amino acids. CDR1 SGHTA and CDR2 FQGNSA come from the germline V gene. V shed 5 bases, J shed 4 bases, and the junction held 8 bases outside the gene matches. The CDR3 spells CASSHPGTVNQPQHF. CDR3 coding DNA: TGTGCCAGCAGCCACCCGGGGACAGTAAATCAGCCCCAGCATTTT.

V gene TRBV6-1 combines with J gene TRBJ1-1; 7 positions match TRBD1. J lost 3 bases, V lost 6 bases, and 10 bases had no gene match. Germline CDR1 MNHNS, CDR2 SASEGT. CDR3 length: 15 residues. CDR3 region: CASSATGTVDTEAFF. Here the CDR3 DNA reads TGTGCCAGCAGCGCTACCGGGACAGTAGACACTGAAGCTTTCTTT.

J is TRBJ1-4 and V is TRBV4-3; 8 bases map to TRBD1. The germline gives CDR1 LGHNA, CDR2 YSLEER. The trim removed 4 bases at V and 4 bases at J, leaving 14 bases unmatched. This CDR3 is built from 18 residues. CDR3 sequence (DNA): TGCGCCAGCAGCCGGCGATGGGTCAGGGGGCCCCGTAATGAAAAACTGTTTTTT. It codes for CASSRRWVRGPRNEKLFF.

V usage is TRBV19 and J usage is TRBJ2-7; 8 bases are a match to TRBD1. The V gene end was trimmed by 0 bases and the J gene end by 5 bases; junction bases not matched to a gene: 6. Germline V CDR1 and CDR2: LNHDA, SQIVND (reference sequence). This CDR3 comprises 15 residues. The CDR3 region has the DNA TGTGCCAGTAGTATAGAAAGGACAGGGTTCGACGAGCAGTACTTC. The encoded protein is CASSIERTGFDEQYF.

The V gene is TRBV6-6, the J gene TRBJ1-5; 7 bases agree with TRBD1. The J segment lost 6 bases and the V segment lost 8 bases, leaving 7 bases of the junction unmatched. This CDR3 has 13 residues. CDR1 and CDR2 from the germline V gene are MNHNY and SVGAGI (reference sequence). In DNA form, the CDR3 reads TGTGCCAGCGGAAGGACAGGCGCTCAGCCCCAGCATTTT. It is translated as CASGRTGAQPQHF.

Points on this clone: Germline is not matched at one junction end, which may reflect a read error. The same CDR3 can be traced to other DNA sequences in this sample. The rearrangement joins TRBV4-2 to TRBJ2-3, with 16 bases fitting TRBD2. Per germline, CDR1 LGHNA and CDR2 YNFKEQ. The CDR3 runs 19 residues. CDR3 protein: CASSQAGTSGGVGTDTQYF. The CDR3 DNA reads TGTGCCAGCAGCCAAGCGGGGACTAGCGGGGGGGTCGGGACAGATACGCAGTATTTC.

The rearrangement links TRBV7-9 to TRBJ1-3, with D unclear. The germline gives CDR1 SEHNR, CDR2 FQNEAQ (reference sequence). Trimming left V 5 bases short and J 0 bases short, with 8 bases between. The CDR3 runs 14 residues. CDR3 amino acids: CASSPRSSGNTIYF. The DNA for the CDR3 is TGTGCCAGCAGCCCCCGCAGCTCTGGAAACACCATATATTTT.

The rearrangement joins TRBV6-1 to TRBJ1-5; no firm D call. This CDR3 comprises 14 residues. The germline CDR1 and CDR2 sequences are MNHNS and SASEGT. V was cut by 3 bases and J by 4 bases, with 10 bases left in between. The CDR3 sequence is CASSDVAGNQPQHF. The CDR3 nucleotides read TGTGCCAGCAGTGATGTGGCGGGTAATCAGCCCCAGCATTTT.

V gene TRBV7-2 combines with J gene TRBJ1-1, with D unresolved. The CDR3 sequence is 13 residues long. Germline V lookup: CDR1 SGHTA, CDR2 FQGNSA. Trimming left V 3 bases short and J 5 bases short, with 10 bases between. DNA for the CDR3: TGTGCCAGCAGCTTGACTCCTGATACTGAAGCTTTCTTT. Translation: CASSLTPDTEAFF.

The V gene is TRBV4-2, the J gene TRBJ2-4; no definite D call. V was pared by 5 bases and J by 5 bases, with 10 bases between. Germline assignment: CDR1 LGHNA and CDR2 YNFKEQ. The CDR3 length is 13 residues. CDR3 sequence: CASSTNRENIQYF. CDR3 DNA: TGTGCCAGCAGCACCAACCGGGAAAACATTCAGTACTTC.

The rearrangement joins TRBV2 to TRBJ1-3, with no clear D. CDR3 size: 16 residues. In germline, CDR1 is SNHLY, CDR2 FYNNEI. The V end lost 6 bases, the J end lost 1 base, and 16 bases lay between the germline ends. CDR3 in amino acids: CASSGATLVSGNTIYF. As DNA, the CDR3 is TGTGCCAGCAGCGGAGCGACCTTAGTTTCTGGAAACACCATATATTTT.

The J gene is TRBJ1-2, the V gene TRBV11-3; D uncertain. This CDR3 region has 13 residues. The germline CDR1 and CDR2 sequences are SGHNT and YENEEA. The V gene lost 0 bases and the J gene lost 8 bases, with 10 bases spanning the gap. CDR3 nucleotide sequence: TGTGCCAGCAGCTTAGAGGCGGGCCGAGGCTACACCTTC. Translation gives CASSLEAGRGYTF.

The chain joins TRBV6-5 to TRBJ2-7; D ambiguous. V lost 6 bases and J 8 bases, leaving 23 bases between the germline ends. CDR3 size: 15 residues. The germline V gene has CDR1 MNHEY and CDR2 SVGAGI. CDR3 in amino acids: CASRAAENSYDKQYF. In DNA form, the CDR3 reads TGTGCCAGCAGGGCGGCAGAAAATAGTTACGATAAGCAGTACTTC.

J is TRBJ1-4 and V is TRBV4-3; tentative D call: TRBD1 (5 bases). This CDR3 is 16 amino acids long. CDR1 and CDR2 from the germline V gene are LGHNA and YSLEER. V lost 0 bases and J 8 bases, leaving 16 bases between the germline ends. The CDR3: CASSQESGGWEEKLFF. DNA of the CDR3: TGCGCCAGCAGCCAAGAATCCGGGGGGTGGGAGGAAAAACTGTTTTTT.

The J gene is TRBJ2-4, the V gene TRBV21-1; TRBD2, the table's D call, was not compared with the DNA. TRBV21-1 is listed as a pseudogene. This CDR3 is 15 amino acids long. The CDR3 DNA follows: TGTGCCAGCAGCCGCATGTGGGAGGGGAGGGACATTCAGTACTTC. It codes for CASSRMWEGRDIQYF.

The CDR3 DNA reads as TGTGCCAGCAGCGTCAGGGAATTCGGGCAGCCCCAGCATTTT. Its translation: CASSVREFGQPQHF. V gene TRBV7-2 combines with J gene TRBJ1-5; the D gene is possibly TRBD1 (5 bases). V lost 5 bases to trimming and J lost 7 bases, with 15 bases between them. This CDR3 is 14 amino acids long. CDR1 is SGHTA, CDR2 FQGNSA, per germline.

The J gene is TRBJ1-4, the V gene TRBV4-2; 7 positions match TRBD1. The germline CDR1 and CDR2 sequences are LGHNA and YNFKEQ. The CDR3 spans 16 residues. With 6 bases clipped from V and 8 bases from J, the junction kept 15 bases outside the gene matches. The chain's CDR3 is CASRPDVGGKGEKLFF. The CDR3 bases are TGTGCCAGCAGGCCGGACGTAGGGGGCAAAGGGGAAAAACTGTTTTTT.